The 24 T cell receptor beta chains below all came from one sample that was sequenced in a study of T cells in Graves' hyperthyroidism and ophthalmopathy. RNA transcripts provided the source from which TCR beta CDR3 regions were amplified. First-round RT-PCR of the TCR CDR3 relied on the HTBI primer set. TCRdb ran MiXCR on the multiplex PCR reads and lists one entry per CDR3 protein. The sample comprises 600,000 to 700,000 distinct CDR3 sequences, roughly 45% of which are singletons, and 7% to 7.5% rests with the top ten. Specimen: peripheral blood or thyroid tissue (not recorded which). These receptor sequences come from an adult man with Graves' disease, either hyperthyroidism or ophthalmopathy (not recorded which).

J is TRBJ1-5 and V is TRBV7-2; a weak D match, TRBD1 (6 bases). Deletions cut 1 base from V and 8 bases from J, with 21 bases between. Per the germline V gene, CDR1 is SGHTA and CDR2 is FQGNSA. The CDR3 covers 17 residues. The CDR3 DNA sequence: TGTGCCAGCAGCTTAGGCGGGTTCCGGGGGCCTTGGGAGCCCCAGCATTTT. It encodes CASSLGGFRGPWEPQHF. The variable domain in full, with the rest retrieved from reference TRBV7-2 and TRBJ1-5, is GAGVSQSPSNKVTEKGKDVELRCDPISGHTALYWYRQSLGQGLEFLIYFQGNSAPDKSGLPSDRFSAERTGGSVSTLTIQRTQQEDSAVYLCASSLGGFRGPWEPQHFGDGTRLSIL.

This chain connects TRBV4-1 to TRBJ1-1; a possible D gene is TRBD1 (5 bases). CDR1 is MGHRA and CDR2 is YSYEKL in the germline V gene. The ends were cut back, 0 bases at V and 1 base at J, with 9 bases in the middle. This CDR3 is built from 15 residues. As DNA, the CDR3 is TGCGCCAGCAGCCAAGACAGGGCTGGGAACACTGAAGCTTTCTTT. Encoded protein: CASSQDRAGNTEAFF.

This clonotype was observed a few times. The chain couples TRBV10-3 to TRBJ1-4; D gene uncertain. Trimming removed 6 bases from V and 7 bases from J, with 18 bases in between. Germline assignment: CDR1 ENHRY and CDR2 SYGVKD. CDR3 length: 15 residues. CDR3 nucleotides: TGTGCCATCAGCGAACGAACGAAACCCCCTGAAAAACTGTTTTTT. Translated, it gives CAISERTKPPEKLFF.

This clonotype has at least ten counts. The J gene is TRBJ1-1, the V gene TRBV19, with TRBD1 matching over 8 bases. The CDR3 spans 12 residues. Germline CDR1 and CDR2: LNHDA and SQIVND (reference sequence). J gave up 9 bases and V 2 bases, and 2 bases lay outside the gene matches. CDR3 bases: TGTGCCAGTAGTATACAGGGGGCTAAAGCTTTCTTT. Protein: CASSIQGAKAFF.

This clonotype was seen a handful of times. V is TRBV19 and J is TRBJ1-5, with 10 bases matching TRBD1. Germline-derived CDR1 and CDR2 are LNHDA and SQIVND (reference sequence). Losses at the gene ends were 2 bases for V and 6 bases for J; bases not matched to a gene: 10. The CDR3 has 17 amino acids. The CDR3 bases are TGTGCCAGTAGTATATTGAGACAGGGGGCCGGCAGTCAGCCCCAGCATTTT. Translating gives CASSILRQGAGSQPQHF.

This clonotype was seen once. The CDR3 is CATSDLRRETYYEQYF. Written as DNA, the CDR3 is TGTGCCACCAGTGATTTGAGGCGGGAAACTTACTACGAGCAGTACTTC. The chain carries TRBV24-1 and TRBJ2-7, with D perhaps matching TRBD2 (6 bases). This CDR3 spans 16 amino acids. Germline CDR1 is KGHDR and CDR2 is SFDVKD. Trimming stripped 0 bases from V and 3 bases from J, with 14 bases between.

The V and J genes are TRBV10-3 and TRBJ1-4; D gene uncertain. The CDR3 extends over 12 amino acids. Germline CDR1 and CDR2: ENHRY and SYGVKD. Between the trimmed V and J ends, which lost 4 bases and 11 bases, there was a span of 11 bases. The CDR3 coding sequence is TGTGCCATCAGTGGGGAGCGAGACAAACTGTTTTTT. Amino acid sequence: CAISGERDKLFF.

This clonotype was observed a handful of times. The chain joins TRBV7-9 to TRBJ1-6; D unresolved. Per the germline V gene, CDR1 is SEHNR and CDR2 is FQNEAQ (reference sequence). This CDR3 is 13 amino acids long. V was shortened by 5 bases and J by 13 bases, with 15 bases between the two germline ends. CDR3 in DNA: TGTGCCAGCAGCCAAGCCGGAGGGTCGCCCCTCCACTTT. Translated, it gives CASSQAGGSPLHF.

This clonotype was counted many times. The V gene is TRBV7-8, the J gene TRBJ2-7; the D is unclear. The V end lost 3 bases, the J end lost 6 bases, and 12 bases lay between the germline ends. The CDR3 loop spans 13 amino acids. Germline V gene data show CDR1 as SGHVS and CDR2 as FQNEAQ. The CDR3 reads CASSFRATGEQYF. The CDR3 DNA is TGTGCCAGCAGCTTTAGAGCCACTGGCGAGCAGTACTTC.

The J gene is TRBJ1-1, the V gene TRBV5-1, with 9 bases matching TRBD1. V lost 0 bases to trimming and J lost 4 bases; unmatched junction nucleotides: 4. The CDR3 sequence is 15 residues long. The V gene's germline CDR1 is SGHRS and CDR2 YFSETQ. CDR3 region: CASSLVGTGSTEAFF. The DNA for the CDR3 is TGCGCCAGCAGCTTGGTCGGGACAGGGTCCACTGAAGCTTTCTTT.

The chain joins TRBV13 to TRBJ2-7; D possibly corresponds to TRBD2 (5 bases). Germline V gives CDR1 PRHDT, CDR2 FYEKMQ (reference sequence). V shed 6 bases and J shed 1 base, with 13 bases lying between them. The CDR3 has 14 amino acids. The CDR3 DNA follows: TGTGCCAGCAGTCTCTCGGAGGAGTCCTACGAGCAGTACTTC. Translating it yields CASSLSEESYEQYF.

The CDR3 loop reads CASNSVSSYEQYF. The CDR3 region has the DNA TGTGCCAGCAATTCGGTCAGCTCCTACGAGCAGTACTTC. The rearrangement links TRBV10-3 to TRBJ2-7; D remains unclear. V was cut by 10 bases and J by 0 bases, with 13 bases left in between. Looked up from germline, CDR1 is ENHRY and CDR2 is SYGVKD. The CDR3 is made up of 13 amino acids.

This clonotype was seen at least ten times. The chain recombines TRBV12-3 or TRBV12-4 with TRBJ1-5, with D maybe TRBD1 (6 bases). CDR3 length: 12 residues. The germline V and J ends were trimmed by 8 bases and 5 bases, with 10 bases remaining between them. CDR3 coding DNA: TGTGCCAGCCGGGGGCCGGATCAGCCCCAGCATTTT. It encodes CASRGPDQPQHF.

This clonotype turned up a few times. V usage is TRBV6-5 and J usage is TRBJ2-7; D uncertain. Germline loops: CDR1 MNHEY, CDR2 SVGAGI. This CDR3 region has 14 residues. V dropped 2 bases and J dropped 1 base, with 9 bases sitting between them. The DNA for the CDR3 is TGTGCCAGCAGTTACAGCCGTACGTCCTACGAGCAGTACTTC. Translation: CASSYSRTSYEQYF.

This chain connects TRBV20-1 to TRBJ1-5; D is unresolved. In germline, CDR1 is DFQATT, CDR2 SNEGSKA (reference sequence). V dropped 0 bases and J dropped 0 bases, with 12 bases sitting between them. The CDR3 loop spans 16 amino acids. CDR3: CSAREWQNYSNQPQHF. The CDR3 DNA reads TGCAGTGCTAGAGAGTGGCAGAATTATAGCAATCAGCCCCAGCATTTT.

J is TRBJ2-7 and V is TRBV12-3 or TRBV12-4; D is possibly TRBD1 (6 bases). Between the trimmed V and J ends, which lost 5 bases and 2 bases, there was a span of 16 bases. The CDR3 length is 15 residues. CDR3 sequence reads: CASSTGQSAPYEQYF. The CDR3 DNA reads TGTGCCAGCAGTACTGGACAGTCCGCCCCCTACGAGCAGTACTTC.

This chain uses TRBV5-1 with TRBJ1-1; possibly TRBD1 for D (5 bases). The CDR3 totals 13 residues. Germline assignment: CDR1 SGHRS and CDR2 YFSETQ. V dropped 10 bases and J dropped 0 bases, with 13 bases sitting between them. CDR3 sequence reads: CASGVSMNTEAFF. The CDR3 bases are TGCGCCTCGGGGGTAAGCATGAACACTGAAGCTTTCTTT.

This chain connects TRBV6-5 to TRBJ1-6; a possible D gene is TRBD1 (5 bases). V lost 7 bases, J lost 7 bases, and 17 bases lay in between. Germline V lookup: CDR1 MNHEY, CDR2 SVGAGI. The CDR3 is made up of 15 amino acids. CDR3 bases: TGTGCCAGCAACATGGGGGGTATGCGGAATTCACCCCTCCACTTT. Translation: CASNMGGMRNSPLHF.

In this sample, this clonotype turned up many times. V is TRBV29-1 and J is TRBJ1-2; the match to TRBD1 covers 10 bases. This CDR3 has 13 residues. Germline loops: CDR1 SQVTM, CDR2 ANQGSEA. V trimming: 3 bases; J trimming: 2 bases; junction bases outside the gene matches: 0. CDR3 amino acids: CSVEGQGNYGYTF. CDR3 nucleotides: TGCAGCGTTGAGGGACAGGGGAACTATGGCTACACCTTC.

This clonotype was detected only a few times. This clone may be a read error of a much larger clone one base away. This chain links TRBV25-1 with TRBJ1-6; D is unresolved. CDR3 size: 13 residues. Germline CDR1 and CDR2: MGHDK and SYGVNS. The V end lost 6 bases, the J end lost 10 bases, and 13 bases lay between the germline ends. CDR3 DNA sequence: TGTGCCAGCAGGGTGGGCAGCGGGTCACCCCTCCACTTT. Translated: CASRVGSGSPLHF.

This clonotype was seen ten or more times. The chain is built from TRBV9 and TRBJ1-5; TRBD1 agrees at 8 bases. The germline V gene has CDR1 SGDLS and CDR2 YYNGEE. The CDR3 contains 14 residues. J lost 5 bases, V lost 4 bases, and 5 bases had no gene match. The CDR3 here is CASSPTDRDQPQHF. CDR3 bases: TGTGCCAGCAGCCCAACGGACAGGGATCAGCCCCAGCATTTT.

In its sample, this clonotype was seen many times. The CDR3 protein is CASSDPPGGGADGANVLTF. The CDR3 region has the DNA TGTGCCAGCAGTGACCCTCCAGGCGGGGGGGCCGATGGGGCCAACGTCCTGACTTTC. This chain joins TRBV25-1 and TRBJ2-6, with 9 bases that match TRBD2. The CDR3 runs to 19 residues. Germline V gene sequence: CDR1 MGHDK, CDR2 SYGVNS. J was trimmed by 3 bases and V by 3 bases; bases with no gene match: 12.

The chain carries TRBV7-2 and TRBJ1-6; possibly TRBD1 for D (5 bases). The germline CDR1 and CDR2 sequences are SGHTA and FQGNSA. The V and J ends lost 6 bases and 11 bases respectively, with 17 bases between them. The CDR3 consists of 14 residues. The CDR3 protein is CASSYTRDSAPLHF. The CDR3 DNA reads TGTGCCAGCAGTTACACCAGGGACTCCGCACCCCTCCACTTT. The full variable domain, completed using reference TRBV7-2 and TRBJ1-6, is GAGVSQSPSNKVTEKGKDVELRCDPISGHTALYWYRQSLGQGLEFLIYFQGNSAPDKSGLPSDRFSAERTGGSVSTLTIQRTQQEDSAVYLCASSYTRDSAPLHFGNGTRLTVT.

CDR3 protein: CASSFTGPPTTNEKLFF. The CDR3 region has the DNA TGTGCCAGCAGCTTTACAGGCCCTCCTACAACTAATGAAAAACTGTTTTTT. The rearrangement uses TRBV7-4 and TRBJ1-4, with D possibly being TRBD1 (5 bases). Germline CDR1 SGHVT, CDR2 SQSDAQ. Trimming removed 3 bases from V and 0 bases from J, with 14 bases in between. This CDR3 region has 17 residues. The whole variable domain, filled in from reference TRBV7-4 and TRBJ1-4, reads GAGVSQSPRYKVAKRGRDVALRCDSISGHVTLYWYRQTLGQGSEVLTYSQSDAQRDKSGRPSGRFSAERPERSVSTLKIQRTEQGDSAVYLCASSFTGPPTTNEKLFFGSGTQLSVL.